This T cell receptor (beta chain) was recovered during a study of cytomegalovirus exposure and HLA in healthy donors. As for the study in general: Prior work identified around 120 million unique TCR beta sequences in some 200 million T cells.

The PCR ran on 60 Vbeta and 13 Jbeta primers. Only in-frame clones appear in the TCRdb table, and some are missing; sequencing was by immunoSEQ multiplex PCR. The sample contains 150,000 or so clones, over 75% of which appear only once. The trim removed 2 bases at V and 2 bases at J, leaving 2 bases unmatched. This CDR3 spans 16 amino acids. Germline V gene data show CDR1 as KGHSH and CDR2 as LQKENI. The sequence was obtained from a man aged 45 to 65 in good health and CMV-seropositive. Specimen: PBMCs. J is TRBJ1-3 and V is TRBV18; TRBD1 matches 11 bases. Here the CDR3 reads CASSPGQGATGNTIYF. The CDR3 DNA sequence: TGTGCCAGCTCACCAGGACAGGGGGCGACTGGAAACACCATATATTTT.